The rows below give T cell receptor beta chains drawn from one sample of a study of blood T cell repertoires in COVID-19. Measured with immunoSEQ multiplex PCR; TCRdb has only the in-frame clones, and not every one. The sample contains 260,000 or so clones, roughly 85% of which appear only once. The sample comprised PBMCs or T cells enriched from blood (not recorded which). Receptors originate from a woman in her forties who had been exposed to COVID-19. The CDR3 runs from the conserved cysteine through the conserved F or W. D genes are given only for firm matches. Some rows mark clone size as missing; the rest say once, few, many or name a class of expanded clone.

size,D,V,J,DNA,CDR3
once,-,TRBV18,TRBJ1-2,TGTGCCAGCTCACCCAATGAGAACTATGGCTACACCTTC,CASSPNENYGYTF
-,-,TRBV4-2,TRBJ1-4,TGTGCCAGCAGTCTACTAGGGGAAAAACTGTTTTTT,CASSLLGEKLFF
-,TRBD2,TRBV5-1,TRBJ2-7,TGCGCCAGCAGCTTGGATTCCGGGACTAGCGGGGACGAGCAGTACTTC,CASSLDSGTSGDEQYF
-,TRBD1,TRBV10-3,TRBJ1-5,TGTGCCATCAGGGACAGGGAGGATCAGCCCCAGCATTTT,CAIRDREDQPQHF
-,-,TRBV7-6,TRBJ1-6,TGTGCCAGCAGCTTAGAAACCAGGGATTCACCCCTCCACTTT,CASSLETRDSPLHF
-,TRBD2,TRBV5-8,TRBJ2-1,TGTGCCAGCAGCTTGTTCCAGGGAGGGTACAATGAGCAGTTCTTC,CASSLFQGGYNEQFF
-,-,TRBV12-3/TRBV12-4,TRBJ1-1,TGTGCCAGCAGAGACACAGGGAACACTGAAGCTTTCTTT,CASRDTGNTEAFF
-,TRBD1,TRBV9,TRBJ1-2,TGTGCCAGCAGCGTAGGACAGGGCGAGGGATATGGCTACACCTTC,CASSVGQGEGYGYTF
once,-,TRBV7-9,TRBJ1-4,TGTGCCAGCAGCCTCTCCCAAGGGGTGGAAAAACTGTTTTTT,CASSLSQGVEKLFF
few,TRBD2,TRBV4-3,TRBJ2-1,TGCGCCAGCAGCCAAGATCCGGGGGGGTACAATGAGCAGTTCTTC,CASSQDPGGYNEQFF
-,-,TRBV6-5,TRBJ2-2,TGTGCCAGCAGTTACTCCTGGGCACCGAACACCGGGGAGCTGTTTTTT,CASSYSWAPNTGELFF
-,-,TRBV29-1,TRBJ2-7,TGCAGCGTTGTTTCGGACAGAGCCTACGAGCAGTACTTC,CSVVSDRAYEQYF
-,-,TRBV5-8,TRBJ1-6,TGTGCCAGCAGCTTTGGAGGGAATTCACCCCTCCACTTT,CASSFGGNSPLHF
once,-,TRBV12-5,TRBJ1-2,TGTGCTAGTGGTTTGGTACTAGGAACTCAGTGGCGGGATGATGGCTACACCTTC,CASGLVLGTQWRDDGYTF
-,TRBD1,TRBV19,TRBJ1-1,TGTGCCAGTCTGGACCTAAGGGGGCCCTTGAACACTGAAGCTTTCTTT,CASLDLRGPLNTEAFF
-,-,TRBV23-1,TRBJ1-5,TGCGCCAGCAGGCAGACGGACAGTTATAGCAATCAGCCCCAGCATTTT,CASRQTDSYSNQPQHF
few,TRBD1,TRBV30,TRBJ1-1,TGTGCCTGGAGACGACAGGGGAACACTGAAGCTTTCTTT,CAWRRQGNTEAFF
once,-,TRBV6-5,TRBJ1-2,TGTGCCAGCAGTTCAACCAGGGGCATAAACTATGGCTACACCTTC,CASSSTRGINYGYTF
-,TRBD1,TRBV7-8,TRBJ2-5,TGTGCCAGCAGCTTAGTCCGACAGGGGGCATTGGAGACCCAGTACTTC,CASSLVRQGALETQYF
-,TRBD2,TRBV28,TRBJ2-1,TGTGCCAGCAGTTCAACTAGCGGGGGGAGCAATGAGCAGTTCTTC,CASSSTSGGSNEQFF
-,-,TRBV19,TRBJ2-2,TGTGCCAGTAGTATCCCCAGTATCACCGGGGAGCTGTTTTTT,CASSIPSITGELFF
-,TRBD2,TRBV7-2,TRBJ2-1,TGTGCCAGCAGCTTAGGGGGCCTAGCGGGGGGTTCCGAACCCAATGAGCAGTTCTTC,CASSLGGLAGGSEPNEQFF
-,-,TRBV6-5,TRBJ1-2,TGTGCCACCGGGATTAAGGAGAACTATGGCTACACCTTC,CATGIKENYGYTF
-,TRBD1,TRBV28,TRBJ1-1,TGTGCCAGCAGGGCCCTTAATACAGGGGTGAACACTGAAGCTTTCTTT,CASRALNTGVNTEAFF
once,TRBD1,TRBV16,TRBJ1-2,TGTGCCAGCAGCCACGGACAGGGATACTATGGCTACACCTTC,CASSHGQGYYGYTF
-,-,TRBV7-2,TRBJ2-5,TGTGCCAGCAGCTTTGCAGGGTCCCAGGTAGAGACCCAGTACTTC,CASSFAGSQVETQYF
once,-,TRBV11-3,TRBJ2-3,TGTGCCAGCAGCTTATCGACAGATACGCAGTATTTT,CASSLSTDTQYF
-,-,TRBV7-9,TRBJ1-2,TGTGCCAGCAGCTCTTCGGACAACAGGAAGGGCTACACCTTC,CASSSSDNRKGYTF
once,-,TRBV19,TRBJ1-1,TGTGCCAGTAGTGTAGGGGGAGGGACTGAAGCTTTCTTT,CASSVGGGTEAFF
-,TRBD1,TRBV2,TRBJ1-4,TGTGCCAGCAGCAGGGACAGAGGCAATGAAAAACTGTTTTTT,CASSRDRGNEKLFF
-,-,TRBV7-2,TRBJ2-3,TGTGCCAGCAGCTTAGTCGGGGGTAGCACAGATACGCAGTATTTT,CASSLVGGSTDTQYF
-,-,TRBV6-5,TRBJ1-1,TGTGCCAGCAGTTACTCGAGGACAGAGAACACTGAAGCTTTCTTT,CASSYSRTENTEAFF
many,TRBD1,TRBV9,TRBJ1-2,TGTGCCAGCAGCACAGCTGGGACAGACTATGGCTACACCTTC,CASSTAGTDYGYTF
-,-,TRBV6-6,TRBJ1-2,TGTGCCAGCTGTGCGGGGGGAGATGGCTACACCTTC,CASCAGGDGYTF
-,-,TRBV3-1/TRBV3-2,TRBJ1-1,TGTGCCAGCAGCCCCCAGGGGTACACTGAAGCTTTCTTT,CASSPQGYTEAFF
-,TRBD1,TRBV6-5,TRBJ2-3,TGTGCCAGCAGTTACTCTGCGGACAGGGGCGGTACGCAGTATTTT,CASSYSADRGGTQYF
-,-,TRBV9,TRBJ1-6,TGTGCCAGCACCCGGGAGGGACATACCTCCTATAATTCACCCCTCCACTTT,CASTREGHTSYNSPLHF
-,TRBD2,TRBV4-2,TRBJ2-5,TGTGCCAGCAGCCAAGAGCGGGGGGGCCAAGAGACCCAGTACTTC,CASSQERGGQETQYF
few,-,TRBV7-2,TRBJ2-7,TGTGCCAGCAGCTCAAACCGGGTGCTCGAGCAGTACTTC,CASSSNRVLEQYF
-,-,TRBV7-2,TRBJ2-5,TGTGCCAGCAGCTTAGAACAGGGGGAGGGGGAGACCCAGTACTTC,CASSLEQGEGETQYF
-,-,TRBV7-2,TRBJ1-5,TGTGCCAGCAGCACACAGGGTGGCAATCAGCCCCAGCATTTT,CASSTQGGNQPQHF
-,TRBD1,TRBV9,TRBJ1-6,TGTGCCAGCAGCCTAGTTTCAGGGGGGCGGAAGATGACCTTAAACGCCCTCCACTTT,CASSLVSGGRKMTLNALHF
few,-,TRBV7-9,TRBJ1-1,TGTGCCAGCGGAACCAGGGCGGCCAACACTGAAGCTTTCTTT,CASGTRAANTEAFF
-,-,TRBV29-1,TRBJ1-5,TGCAGCGTTCGCGCCACCTGGAGACAGCCCCAGCATTTT,CSVRATWRQPQHF
-,TRBD1,TRBV12-3/TRBV12-4,TRBJ2-2,TGTGCCAGCAGGTTCAGGGGGCCCGGGGAGCTGTTTTTT,CASRFRGPGELFF
few,TRBD1,TRBV6-5,TRBJ1-5,TGTGCCAGCAGTTACTCGAGTCAGGGGGTCCAGCCCCAGCATTTT,CASSYSSQGVQPQHF
-,TRBD1,TRBV5-4,TRBJ1-1,TGTGCCAGCAGCCGGGACAGAAACACTGAAGCTTTCTTT,CASSRDRNTEAFF